This T cell receptor beta chain was sequenced for a study of T cell responses to AZD1222 COVID-19 vaccine. The V gene's germline CDR1 is SQVTM and CDR2 ANQGSEA. The CDR3 is 13 residues long. V was clipped by 6 bases and J by 3 bases, with 14 bases between them. This clone appeared once. TCRdb keeps only in-frame clones here, not all; method: immunoSEQ multiplex PCR. The sample yields 120,000 or so clones, approximately 88% seen once. The receptor was isolated from an adult in good health. The sequencing used peripheral blood, collected on day 0 of AZD1222 vaccination. The chain has TRBV29-1 and TRBJ1-1; maybe TRBD1 (6 bases). CDR3 sequence: CSVTQGRYTEAFF. The CDR3 bases are TGCAGCGTCACCCAGGGGAGGTACACTGAAGCTTTCTTT.